The clone carrying this TCR beta chain occurred many times. The data derive from a study of Graves' ophthalmopathy and Graves' hyperthyroidism. This CDR3 contains 16 residues. The junction had 4 bases not matched to a gene; V was cut back by 4 bases and J by 1 base. In germline, CDR1 is SGHVS, CDR2 FNYEAQ. CDR3 regions of TCR beta were amplified from RNA transcripts. HTBI-primed RT-PCR formed the first round, and a multiplex PCR formed the second. TCRdb processed the multiplex PCR reads anew with MiXCR; each CDR3 protein has one entry. The repertoire includes more than 1,000,000 distinct CDR3 sequences, about 36% of them detected once, and over 8.5% sits in the top ten.

This receptor was taken from an adult man with Graves' hyperthyroidism. This chain joins TRBV7-6 and TRBJ2-2; 9 bases align to TRBD1. Sequences were obtained from peripheral blood or thyroid tissue (not recorded which). The CDR3: CASSSPGQGNTGELFF. DNA of the CDR3: TGTGCCAGCAGCTCTCCGGGACAGGGGAACACCGGGGAGCTGTTTTTT.